This TCR beta chain was recovered during a study of graft-versus-host responses after intestinal transplantation. The table came from immunoSEQ multiplex PCR; TCRdb's copy has only in-frame clones and leaves some out. The sample records about 59,000 clones, approximately 94% being singletons. Regarding this clone: Its antigen is not identified.

The V and J ends lost 2 bases and 3 bases respectively, with 14 bases between them. This CDR3 has 15 amino acids. The V gene's germline CDR1 is SGHRS and CDR2 YFSETQ. The chain is built from TRBV5-1 and TRBJ2-5; TRBD2 might be the D (7 bases). The sequence derives from a human donor who was the organ donor for an intestinal transplant. Specimen: unstimulated CD4+ T cells sorted from spleen or lymph node cells, collected before transplant. The CDR3 nucleotides are TGCGCCAGCAGCTTTGGGGGCGGGAGAGAAGAGACCCAGTACTTC. It yields the protein CASSFGGGREETQYF.